This record looks at one T cell receptor (beta chain) sequence and its context. Antigen: not known. This record belongs to a study of memory CD4+ T cells and cytomegalovirus serostatus. Findings and limits, study-wide: Of roughly 180 reported CMV TCRbeta sequences, under 70 were found in memory CD4+ repertoires. The CMV-associated TCR signature appears largely within the CD4+ memory repertoire. Median bootstrapped AUC for CMV status was about 0.95 originally, about 0.9 US-trained.

The sort gate was single viable CD3+CD4+CD8-CD45RO+ cells for memory CD4+ T cells. Measured with immunoSEQ multiplex PCR; TCRdb has only the in-frame clones, and not every one. The profile shows approximately 60,000 clones, over 65% of them singletons. The germline V gene has CDR1 SGHRS and CDR2 YFSETQ. This CDR3 is built from 13 residues. The V and J ends lost 4 bases and 10 bases respectively, with 15 bases between them. The sequence was collected from an adult in good health and CMV-seropositive. The sequenced sample consisted of memory CD4+ T cells from blood. This chain uses TRBV5-1 with TRBJ2-1; unclear D gene. The CDR3 region is CASSPEPVGEQFF. CDR3 coding DNA: TGCGCCAGCAGCCCGGAACCCGTGGGCGAGCAGTTCTTC. The complete variable domain, with remaining parts taken from reference TRBV5-1 and TRBJ2-1, reads KAGVTQTPRYLIKTRGQQVTLSCSPISGHRSVSWYQQTPGQGLQFLFEYFSETQRNKGNFPGRFSGRQFSNSRSEMNVSTLELGDSALYLCASSPEPVGEQFFGPGTRLTVL.